The 23 T cell receptor beta chains below were found in one sample sequenced in a study of blood T cell repertoires in COVID-19. The table came from immunoSEQ multiplex PCR; TCRdb's copy has only in-frame clones and leaves some out. Of approximately 70,000 clones in the sample, about four fifths were seen once. Material: peripheral blood. The receptors originated from a woman aged 55-70 years with acute or convalescent COVID-19.

At least ten counts were recorded for this clone. The rearrangement uses TRBV25-1 and TRBJ1-1; 7 bases are shared with TRBD1. Germline CDR1 and CDR2: MGHDK and SYGVNS. Unmatched junction bases numbered 9, after V lost 1 base and J lost 10 bases. The CDR3 is 14 residues long. The CDR3 sequence is CASSEWGTAEGAFF. CDR3 bases: TGTGCCAGCAGTGAATGGGGGACAGCGGAAGGAGCTTTCTTT.

This clone was recorded once. The chain is built from TRBV2 and TRBJ1-2; 9 bases align to TRBD1. Germline lookup yields CDR1 SNHLY and CDR2 FYNNEI. The V and J ends lost 4 bases and 10 bases, in that order; junction bases with no gene match: 10. The CDR3 contains 14 residues. The CDR3 here is CASSVDRGMGVYTF. The CDR3 DNA is TGTGCCAGCAGTGTTGACAGGGGGATGGGTGTCTACACCTTC. Full variable domain (outside the CDR3, taken from reference TRBV2 and TRBJ1-2): EPEVTQTPSHQVTQMGQEVILRCVPISNHLYFYWYRQILGQKVEFLVSFYNNEISEKSEIFDDQFSVERPDGSNFTLKIRSTKLEDSAMYFCASSVDRGMGVYTFGSGTRLTVV.

This clone was counted a few times. J is TRBJ1-1 and V is TRBV2, with D possibly TRBD1 on 6 matching bases. V shed 6 bases and J shed 8 bases, with 16 bases lying between them. The CDR3 spans 13 residues. Germline-derived CDR1 and CDR2 are SNHLY and FYNNEI. The CDR3 reads CASRQDRQAEAFF. DNA for the CDR3: TGTGCCAGCAGGCAGGACAGACAAGCCGAAGCTTTCTTT.

This clone has only one observation. J is TRBJ2-2 and V is TRBV11-1; D gene unclear. The V gene lost 4 bases and the J gene lost 4 bases, with 10 bases spanning the gap. Germline V gives CDR1 SGHAT, CDR2 FQDESV (reference sequence). The CDR3 has 14 residues. The CDR3 DNA follows: TGTGCCAGCAGCTCATACACAGCCACCGGGGAGCTGTTTTTT. Residues: CASSSYTATGELFF.

The chain joins TRBV30 to TRBJ1-2; 7 bases line up with TRBD1. Unmatched junction bases numbered 2, after V lost 7 bases and J lost 0 bases. Germline V gene sequence: CDR1 GTSNPN, CDR2 SVGIG (reference sequence). The CDR3 has 12 amino acids. The CDR3 sequence is CALDRTNYGYTF. DNA for the CDR3: TGTGCCTTGGACAGGACTAACTATGGCTACACCTTC. Filled out from reference TRBV30 and TRBJ1-2, the complete variable domain reads SQTIHQWPATLVQPVGSPLSLECTVEGTSNPNLYWYRQAAGRGLQLLFYSVGIGQISSEVPQNLSASRPQDRQFILSSKKLLLSDSGFYLCALDRTNYGYTFGSGTRLTVV.

The V gene is TRBV19, the J gene TRBJ1-5; tentative D call: TRBD1 (6 bases). CDR3 length: 15 amino acids. The germline gives CDR1 LNHDA, CDR2 SQIVND (reference sequence). Trimming removed 3 bases at V and 4 bases at J, with 13 bases between. The CDR3, as DNA: TGTGCCAGTAGTATCGTCCGGCAGGGGAATCAGCCCCAGCATTTT. Protein sequence: CASSIVRQGNQPQHF.

This chain links TRBV7-9 with TRBJ2-7; 8 bases match TRBD1. The germline V gene encodes CDR1 SEHNR and CDR2 FQNEAQ (reference sequence). Trimming removed 0 bases from V and 6 bases from J; junction bases left unmatched: 7. The CDR3 extends over 15 amino acids. The CDR3: CASSLAVQGAGEQYF. CDR3 nucleotides: TGTGCCAGCAGCTTAGCCGTCCAGGGGGCCGGCGAGCAGTACTTC.

The gene calls are TRBV6-5 and TRBJ2-5, with TRBD1 matching 9 bases. V gave up 9 bases and J gave up 5 bases; unmatched junction bases: 13. CDR1 is MNHEY, CDR2 SVGAGI, per germline. This CDR3 is 15 amino acids long. CDR3 loop: CASGRNRGLGETQYF. DNA of the CDR3: TGTGCCAGTGGAAGAAACAGGGGGCTCGGGGAGACCCAGTACTTC.

The V call is TRBV7-7, the J call TRBJ2-5, with 13 positions matching TRBD2. Germline V gene sequence: CDR1 SSHAT, CDR2 FNYEAQ (reference sequence). Trimming took 5 bases from V and 5 from J; bases not matched to a gene: 8. This CDR3 is built from 16 residues. In DNA form, the CDR3 reads TGTGCCAGCAGCCTTGGACTAGCGGGGGCCGCGGAGACCCAGTACTTC. Its protein product is CASSLGLAGAAETQYF.

In this sample, this clone turned up once. This chain uses TRBV18 with TRBJ2-1; TRBD2 matches 13 bases. V shed 5 bases, J shed 4 bases, and the junction held 5 bases outside the gene matches. The germline CDR1 and CDR2 sequences are KGHSH and LQKENI. This CDR3 is 16 amino acids long. The CDR3 protein is CASSSRLAGGYNEQFF. The CDR3 nucleotides read TGTGCCAGCTCATCGAGACTAGCGGGGGGTTACAATGAGCAGTTCTTC.

The chain links TRBV6-2 or TRBV6-3 to TRBJ2-1; 16 bases match TRBD2. V shed 0 bases and J 10 bases; nucleotides not matched to a gene: 12. This CDR3 is built from 19 residues. CDR1 MNHEY and CDR2 SVGEGT come from the germline V gene. CDR3 in DNA: TGTGCCAGCAGTTACTCGCGACCGGGACTAGCGGGGGGGCGGAGCGAGCAGTTCTTC. Translating it yields CASSYSRPGLAGGRSEQFF.

This sequence joins TRBV10-1 and TRBJ2-5, with 10 bases identical to TRBD2. Germline V gives CDR1 WNHNN, CDR2 SYGVQD (reference sequence). The CDR3 is 16 residues long. Trimming at V came to 4 bases and at J to 0 bases, leaving 5 bases not matched to a gene. The CDR3 DNA is TGCGCCAGCAGTGGGCTAGCGGGGGACCACCAAGAGACCCAGTACTTC. Translating it yields CASSGLAGDHQETQYF.

The chain uses TRBV11-2 and TRBJ2-1; TRBD2 matches at 9 bases. Germline lookup yields CDR1 SGHAT and CDR2 FQNNGV. This CDR3 has 17 residues. V lost 1 base, J lost 7 bases, and 11 bases stayed unmatched. CDR3 region: CASSLGVSGGRGNEQFF. CDR3 coding DNA: TGTGCCAGCAGCTTAGGGGTTAGCGGGGGTAGGGGAAATGAGCAGTTCTTC.

This sequence joins TRBV24-1 and TRBJ2-1, with TRBD1 identical over 7 bases. The CDR3 has 13 amino acids. Trimming cost V 6 bases and J 5 bases; bases outside gene matches: 3. CDR1 and CDR2 (germline): KGHDR, SFDVKD. The chain's CDR3 is CATSRQGHNEQFF. DNA for the CDR3: TGTGCCACCAGTCGACAGGGTCACAATGAGCAGTTCTTC.

The chain recombines TRBV12-5 with TRBJ2-4, with D possibly TRBD2 on 7 matching bases. CDR1 and CDR2 from the germline V gene are LGHNT and FRNRAP. The CDR3 length is 18 residues. Trimming took 3 bases from V and 3 from J, leaving 21 bases between them. CDR3 DNA: TGTGCTAGTGGTTTCACTATCGCGGGGGCCGGACACAAAAACATTCAGTACTTC. Its translation: CASGFTIAGAGHKNIQYF. Based on the CDR3 plus reference TRBV12-5 and TRBJ2-4, the full variable domain is DARVTQTPRHKVTEMGQEVTMRCQPILGHNTVFWYRQTMMQGLELLAYFRNRAPLDDSGMPKDRFSAEMPDATLATLKIQPSEPRDSAVYFCASGFTIAGAGHKNIQYFGAGTRLSVL.

The V call is TRBV9, the J call TRBJ1-4; D remains ambiguous. Trimming left V 4 bases short and J 7 bases short, with 11 bases between. The length of the CDR3 is 13 residues. The germline V gene encodes CDR1 SGDLS and CDR2 YYNGEE. This CDR3 reads CASSNDLGEKLFF. As DNA, the CDR3 is TGTGCCAGCAGCAACGACTTGGGTGAAAAACTGTTTTTT. The whole variable domain, filled in from reference TRBV9 and TRBJ1-4, reads DSGVTQTPKHLITATGQRVTLRCSPRSGDLSVYWYQQSLDQGLQFLIQYYNGEERAKGNILERFSAQQFPDLHSELNLSSLELGDSALYFCASSNDLGEKLFFGSGTQLSVL.

V and J are TRBV2 and TRBJ2-1; D is unresolved. Deletions cut 6 bases from V and 8 bases from J, with 11 bases between. This CDR3 has 12 amino acids. Germline values: CDR1 SNHLY, CDR2 FYNNEI. CDR3 nucleotide sequence: TGTGCCAGCAGAAAGGAGTCCGATGAGCAGTTCTTC. It is translated as CASRKESDEQFF. Complete variable domain (other parts from reference TRBV2 and TRBJ2-1): EPEVTQTPSHQVTQMGQEVILRCVPISNHLYFYWYRQILGQKVEFLVSFYNNEISEKSEIFDDQFSVERPDGSNFTLKIRSTKLEDSAMYFCASRKESDEQFFGPGTRLTVL.

This clone was counted once. The chain is built from TRBV4-1 and TRBJ2-7, with 7 nucleotides matching TRBD2. The length of the CDR3 is 15 residues. CDR1 MGHRA and CDR2 YSYEKL come from the germline V gene. V was pared by 3 bases and J by 3 bases, with 8 bases of the junction left unmatched. The CDR3: CASSQIGSGVYEQYF. CDR3 in DNA: TGCGCCAGCAGCCAGATTGGAAGCGGGGTCTACGAGCAGTACTTC.

The genes are TRBV5-1 and TRBJ2-3, with 8 bases identical to TRBD2. Trimming at V came to 5 bases and at J to 4 bases, leaving 15 bases not matched to a gene. Germline CDR1 is SGHRS and CDR2 is YFSETQ. The CDR3 spans 17 residues. DNA for the CDR3: TGCGCCAGCAGTCCCGGGTTACGGGGGGGCCGAGCAGATACGCAGTATTTT. Amino acid sequence: CASSPGLRGGRADTQYF.

The chain couples TRBV10-3 to TRBJ2-1; 9 bases are shared with TRBD2. Germline CDR1 reads ENHRY; CDR2 reads SYGVKD. The CDR3 spans 14 residues. V was pared by 2 bases and J by 8 bases, with 4 bases of the junction left unmatched. This chain's CDR3 is CAISEGLAKYEQFF. CDR3 coding DNA: TGTGCCATCAGTGAGGGACTAGCGAAATATGAGCAGTTCTTC.

V gene TRBV18 combines with J gene TRBJ2-3, with D unclear. Trimming left V 0 bases short and J 11 bases short, with 9 bases between. This CDR3 is built from 12 residues. CDR1 KGHSH and CDR2 LQKENI come from the germline V gene. This CDR3 reads CASSPPGPGQYF. Written as DNA, the CDR3 is TGTGCCAGCTCACCACCAGGCCCAGGGCAGTATTTT.

J is TRBJ1-1 and V is TRBV5-6; 11 bases are shared with TRBD1. The V and J ends lost 4 bases and 6 bases, in that order; junction bases with no gene match: 14. This CDR3 is built from 17 residues. CDR1 is SGHDT, CDR2 YYEEEE, per germline. The CDR3 sequence: CASSPGTGGTNWPEAFF. Here the CDR3 DNA reads TGTGCCAGCAGCCCGGGGACAGGGGGTACGAACTGGCCTGAAGCTTTCTTT.

V is TRBV3-1 (or the pseudogene TRBV3-2) and J is TRBJ2-5; TRBD2 might be the D (5 bases). The germline V and J ends were trimmed by 4 bases and 3 bases, with 12 bases remaining between them. The CDR3 totals 14 residues. Germline V lookup: CDR1 LGHDT, CDR2 YNNKEL (reference sequence). The CDR3: CASSRVGGKETQYF. The CDR3 nucleotides read TGTGCCAGCAGCCGGGTCGGAGGTAAAGAGACCCAGTACTTC.